The clone carrying this T cell receptor beta chain has at least ten counts. Antigen specificity is unknown. Amplified TCR beta CDR3 regions derived from RNA transcripts. RT-PCR in the first round (using the HTBI primer set) targeted the TCR CDR3. TCRdb re-analysed the multiplex PCR reads in MiXCR, keeping a single row per CDR3 protein. The table includes around 340,000 distinct CDR3 sequences, about 21% detected once. Together with thyroid ultrasound, orbital computed tomography, serum thyroxine and TRAb, clinical symptoms were used for diagnoses. Fresh peripheral blood, approximately 10 ml, was the source of the PBMCs. The V end was cut by 6 bases, the J end by 7 bases, with 21 bases between. Germline V gene data show CDR1 as MDHEN and CDR2 as SYDVKM. This CDR3 is 15 amino acids long. The source of the sample is a study of T cells in Graves' hyperthyroidism and ophthalmopathy. Findings of the study overall: Model-based prediction identified ophthalmopathy a median about 6 months prior to its onset.

The sample comprised blood. This sequence originates from a woman aged 45-65 years with Graves' hyperthyroidism. The rearrangement joins TRBV28 to TRBJ1-2; the D gene is possibly TRBD1 (6 bases). The CDR3 here is CASRDRAGDLAGYTF. The CDR3 DNA is TGTGCCAGCAGAGACCGGGCAGGGGACCTGGCTGGCTACACCTTC.